This entry lists 21 T cell receptor beta chains sequenced from one sample in a study of human T cells and chemical hapten exposure. As for time point: pre-sensitization, week 0. Regarding treatment: therapeutic diphenylcyclopropenone sensitization with weekly scalp DPC. TCRdb re-analysed the RACE reads in MiXCR, keeping a single row per CDR3 protein. The repertoire holds 380,000 or so distinct CDR3 sequences, with roughly 6% as singletons. The sample here was whole blood, taken in connection with sensitization to the hapten diphenylcyclopropenone (DPC). The source of these receptors is a woman aged 18-35 years with alopecia areata. Some clones in this sample may be carry-over from other donors' samples.

This clonotype was recorded a few times. The V gene is TRBV7-9, the J gene TRBJ1-1; D gene unclear. Germline-derived CDR1 and CDR2 are SEHNR and FQNEAQ (reference sequence). This CDR3 is 11 amino acids long. The germline V and J ends were trimmed by 2 bases and 11 bases, with 9 bases remaining between them. The CDR3 spells CASSLHTEAFF. The CDR3 nucleotides are TGTGCCAGCAGCTTACACACGGAGGCTTTCTTT.

This clonotype was seen ten or more times. The J gene is TRBJ2-7, the V gene TRBV6-1; D ambiguous. This CDR3 contains 15 residues. Germline V gene sequence: CDR1 MNHNS, CDR2 SASEGT. The V end lost 2 bases, the J end lost 5 bases, and 16 bases lay between the germline ends. The CDR3 protein is CASSEFSLGRDEQYF. The CDR3 region has the DNA TGTGCCAGCAGTGAATTCTCTCTCGGGCGCGACGAGCAGTACTTC.

This clonotype appeared a few times. The chain has TRBV6-4 and TRBJ2-1, with 7 bases fitting TRBD1. This CDR3 is built from 16 residues. The germline CDR1 and CDR2 sequences are MRHNA and SNTAGT. V trimming: 5 bases; J trimming: 6 bases; junction bases outside the gene matches: 13. The CDR3 spells CASSIRQGRRPNEQFF. The DNA of the CDR3 is TGTGCCAGCAGTATCCGACAGGGCAGGCGCCCCAATGAGCAGTTCTTC.

This clonotype has a count of ten or more. The chain is built from TRBV28 and TRBJ1-5; weak D call: TRBD1 (5 bases). The CDR3 extends over 14 amino acids. V lost 6 bases and J 0 bases, leaving 9 bases between the germline ends. CDR1 MDHEN and CDR2 SYDVKM come from the germline V gene. The CDR3 nucleotides are TGTGCCAGCAGCGCGGACATTAGCAATCAGCCCCAGCATTTT. Its translation is CASSADISNQPQHF.

This chain joins TRBV4-1 and TRBJ2-7, with D tentatively TRBD2 (7 bases). Deletions cut 1 base from V and 6 bases from J, with 10 bases between. This CDR3 contains 13 residues. Germline V gives CDR1 MGHRA, CDR2 YSYEKL. This CDR3 reads CASSQGGGLEQYF. The CDR3 DNA is TGCGCCAGCAGCCAAGGGGGGGGGCTCGAGCAGTACTTC.

This clonotype was seen a few times. The J gene is TRBJ2-7, the V gene TRBV12-3 or TRBV12-4; TRBD1 matches at 8 bases. The CDR3 has 15 residues. The V segment lost 3 bases and the J segment 2 bases; nucleotides outside the gene matches: 6. DNA of the CDR3: TGTGCCAGCAGTTTTGAGGGACAGGCAGCCTACGAGCAGTACTTC. This sequence encodes CASSFEGQAAYEQYF.

This clonotype was counted many times. This chain connects TRBV15 to TRBJ2-3; 12 bases match TRBD2. The CDR3 runs 15 residues. Germline CDR1 and CDR2: LNHNV and YYDKDF (reference sequence). Unmatched junction bases numbered 1, after V lost 2 bases and J lost 4 bases. DNA of the CDR3: TGTGCCACCAGCAGAAGGACTAGCGGGGCAGATACGCAGTATTTT. Amino acid sequence: CATSRRTSGADTQYF.

The V and J genes are TRBV12-3 or TRBV12-4 and TRBJ1-2; D not resolved. The CDR3 is 13 residues long. The germline V and J ends were trimmed by 6 bases and 6 bases, with 14 bases remaining between them. CDR3 sequence (DNA): TGTGCCAGCAGCCCACCACTCGGGGATGGCTACACCTTC. As protein: CASSPPLGDGYTF.

This clonotype was picked up many times. In DNA, the CDR3 is TGTGCCAGCAGCTTACAGGGGGAGGTCGGGGAGCTGTTTTTT. The encoded protein is CASSLQGEVGELFF. The V gene is TRBV7-6, the J gene TRBJ2-2; D might be TRBD1 (7 bases). The CDR3 is 14 amino acids. The germline V gene has CDR1 SGHVS and CDR2 FNYEAQ. V lost 2 bases and J 7 bases, leaving 11 bases between the germline ends.

A few counts support this clonotype. The chain recombines TRBV4-1 with TRBJ2-3; TRBD2 aligns across 9 bases. The trim removed 1 base at V and 4 bases at J, leaving 6 bases unmatched. CDR1 MGHRA and CDR2 YSYEKL come from the germline V gene. This CDR3 is built from 16 residues. This CDR3 is CASSQAISGGPDTQYF. Here the CDR3 DNA reads TGCGCCAGCAGCCAAGCGATTAGCGGGGGTCCAGATACGCAGTATTTT.

This clonotype was detected a few times. The chain employs TRBV5-1 and TRBJ1-2; 9 nucleotides line up with TRBD1. V trimming: 3 bases; J trimming: 8 bases; junction bases outside the gene matches: 11. Germline values: CDR1 SGHRS, CDR2 YFSETQ. This CDR3 comprises 15 residues. CDR3 nucleotides: TGCGCCAGCAGCTCCGCCGGGACAGGGAGCAGAGGCTACACCTTC. Translating it yields CASSSAGTGSRGYTF.

This clonotype was counted many times. The chain couples TRBV9 to TRBJ2-1; a weak D match, TRBD2 (6 bases). CDR3 length equals 14 residues. V gave up 3 bases and J gave up 9 bases, with 16 bases separating them. Germline CDR1 is SGDLS and CDR2 is YYNGEE. The CDR3: CASSARLGLGEQFF. The CDR3 DNA reads TGTGCCAGCAGCGCCCGACTAGGTCTCGGTGAGCAGTTCTTC.

This rearrangement joins TRBV12-3 or TRBV12-4 to TRBJ2-7; TRBD2 is a possible D gene (6 bases). The CDR3 runs to 14 residues. The V and J ends lost 2 bases and 4 bases respectively, with 12 bases between them. In DNA, the CDR3 is TGTGCCAGCAGTTTACAGCAGGGAGGTTACGAGCAGTACTTC. It is translated as CASSLQQGGYEQYF.

In its sample, this clonotype was seen a few times. The CDR3 DNA is TGTGCCAGCAGTTTTTGGGCAGGAGGAAACACCGGGGAGCTGTTTTTT. Translation: CASSFWAGGNTGELFF. The chain employs TRBV27 and TRBJ2-2, with D tentatively TRBD2 (5 bases). V was trimmed by 3 bases and J by 2 bases, leaving 13 bases between them. The CDR3 loop spans 16 amino acids. Germline V gene lookup returns CDR1 MNHEY and CDR2 SMNVEV (reference sequence).

A few counts support this clonotype. This chain joins TRBV25-1 and TRBJ2-2; D is uncertain. Trimming cost V 3 bases and J 6 bases, with 11 bases left between them. The CDR3 spans 14 residues. The germline V gene encodes CDR1 MGHDK and CDR2 SYGVNS. CDR3: CASSEIYTSGELFF. The CDR3 coding sequence is TGTGCCAGCAGTGAGATATACACCTCCGGGGAGCTGTTTTTT.

There are a few counts of this clonotype. This chain connects TRBV6-5 to TRBJ2-5; TRBD1 matches at 7 bases. The germline V gene encodes CDR1 MNHEY and CDR2 SVGAGI. Trimming removed 6 bases from V and 3 bases from J; junction bases left unmatched: 13. The CDR3 is 16 residues long. CDR3 in DNA: TGTGCCAGCAGCTACGGCTATCTCCAGGGGGAAGAGACCCAGTACTTC. This gives the protein CASSYGYLQGEETQYF.

The chain joins TRBV14 to TRBJ1-5; 7 bases are a match to TRBD1. V trimming: 1 base; J trimming: 4 bases; junction bases outside the gene matches: 7. Germline V gene lookup returns CDR1 SGHDN and CDR2 FVKESK. This CDR3 is built from 16 residues. The CDR3 DNA reads as TGTGCCAGCAGCCAAGTTGATCAGGGGGGAAATCAGCCCCAGCATTTT. The encoded protein is CASSQVDQGGNQPQHF.

A few counts support this clonotype. The CDR3 nucleotides are TGTGCCAGCAGCGTAGGTGTAGGGCAGTACACCGGGGAGCTGTTTTTT. It codes for CASSVGVGQYTGELFF. The chain couples TRBV9 to TRBJ2-2; D not resolved. Trimming pared 0 bases from V and 3 bases from J, leaving 12 bases between. This CDR3 spans 16 amino acids. Germline V CDR1 and CDR2: SGDLS, YYNGEE.

This clonotype has a count of ten or more. The chain combines TRBV5-5 with TRBJ2-3; TRBD2 agrees at 16 bases. Germline loops: CDR1 SGHKS, CDR2 YYEKEE (reference sequence). The CDR3 covers 16 residues. V lost 4 bases and J lost 4; bases outside the gene matches: 3. In DNA, the CDR3 is TGTGCCAGCAGCCGCGGGACTAGCGGGGGGGCAGATACGCAGTATTTT. Protein product: CASSRGTSGGADTQYF. The whole variable domain, remainder taken from reference TRBV5-5 and TRBJ2-3, is DAGVTQSPTHLIKTRGQQVTLRCSPISGHKSVSWYQQVLGQGPQFIFQYYEKEERGRGNFPDRFSARQFPNYSSELNVNALLLGDSALYLCASSRGTSGGADTQYFGPGTRLTVL.

This clonotype was recorded at least ten times. The rearrangement uses TRBV6-7 and TRBJ1-1; D call uncertain. TRBV6-7 is an ORF; its function is uncertain. The CDR3 length is 16 residues. V lost 2 bases to trimming and J lost 0 bases, with 13 bases between them. The DNA for the CDR3 is TGTGCCAGCAGTTACGTTTCCGGCTACATGAACACTGAAGCTTTCTTT. This gives the protein CASSYVSGYMNTEAFF.

This clonotype has ten or more counts. This chain connects TRBV6-4 to TRBJ1-5; D is ambiguous. The CDR3 has 14 amino acids. V dropped 0 bases and J dropped 4 bases, with 7 bases sitting between them. Germline CDR1 MRHNA, CDR2 SNTAGT. CDR3 bases: TGTGCCAGCAGTGACTCCCCAGAAAATCAGCCCCAGCATTTT. It encodes CASSDSPENQPQHF.